The present entry profiles one T cell receptor (beta chain) with its context. Its antigen is currently unknown. The record originates from a study of regulatory T cells. Study-wide results and limits: In CD3G-deficient patients, conventional CD4+ T cells were enriched for hydrophobic CDR3 residues at positions 6 and 7.

CDR3 length equals 16 residues. In germline, CDR1 is SEHNR, CDR2 FQNEAQ (reference sequence). V lost 5 bases to trimming and J lost 0 bases, with 15 bases between them. Primers: 52 TRBV forward and 13 TRBJ reverse. Method: immunoSEQ multiplex PCR; TCRdb's copy keeps in-frame clones and lacks some. The repertoire holds 25,000 to 35,000 clones, with 85% to 95% as singletons. Patients aged 2 to 39 years had fewer naive and more memory CD4+ and CD8+ T cells. Specimen: conventional CD4+ T cells sorted from blood. The clonotype comes from a person aged 18 to 29 with CD3G deficiency. The gene calls are TRBV7-9 and TRBJ2-3, with D perhaps matching TRBD1 (5 bases). Here the CDR3 reads CASSRTKTTSTDTQYF. Written as DNA, the CDR3 is TGTGCCAGCAGCCGGACAAAAACCACTAGCACAGATACGCAGTATTTT.